This paragraph reports one TCR beta chain. Method: immunoSEQ multiplex PCR; TCRdb's copy keeps in-frame clones and lacks some. The sample includes roughly 110,000 clones, around 93% seen only once; the top ten take over 0.15%. V lost 4 bases, J lost 7 bases, and 13 bases lay in between. The length of the CDR3 is 13 residues. Germline loops: CDR1 SGHTA, CDR2 FQGTGA. The data belong to a study of siplizumab effects on memory and regulatory T cells. Sequencing was performed on non-Treg CD4+ T cells sorted from blood. The chain carries TRBV7-3 and TRBJ1-1, with D possibly matching TRBD1 (5 bases). The TCR was taken from a human donor in good health. The CDR3 protein is CASSSSREGEAFF. CDR3 bases: TGTGCCAGCAGCTCCTCCAGGGAGGGTGAAGCTTTCTTT. The full variable domain, with the rest looked up from reference TRBV7-3 and TRBJ1-1, is GAGVSQTPSNKVTEKGKYVELRCDPISGHTALYWYRQSLGQGPEFLIYFQGTGAADDSGLPNDRFFAVRPEGSVSTLKIQRTERGDSAVYLCASSSSREGEAFFGQGTRLTVV.